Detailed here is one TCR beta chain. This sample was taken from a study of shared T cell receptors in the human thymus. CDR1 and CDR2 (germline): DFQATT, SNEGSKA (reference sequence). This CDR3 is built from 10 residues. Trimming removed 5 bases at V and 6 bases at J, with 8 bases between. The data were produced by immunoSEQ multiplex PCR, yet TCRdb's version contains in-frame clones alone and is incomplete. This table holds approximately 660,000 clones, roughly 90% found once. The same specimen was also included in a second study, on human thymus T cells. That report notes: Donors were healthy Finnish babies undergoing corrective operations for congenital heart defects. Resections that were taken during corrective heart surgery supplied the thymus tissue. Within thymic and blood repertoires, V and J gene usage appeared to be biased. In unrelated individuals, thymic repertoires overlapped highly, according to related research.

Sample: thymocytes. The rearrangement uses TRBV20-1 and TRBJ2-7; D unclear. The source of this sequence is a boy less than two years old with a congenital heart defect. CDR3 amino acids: CSAPSREQYF. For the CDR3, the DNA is TGCAGTGCTCCCTCTCGCGAGCAGTACTTC.